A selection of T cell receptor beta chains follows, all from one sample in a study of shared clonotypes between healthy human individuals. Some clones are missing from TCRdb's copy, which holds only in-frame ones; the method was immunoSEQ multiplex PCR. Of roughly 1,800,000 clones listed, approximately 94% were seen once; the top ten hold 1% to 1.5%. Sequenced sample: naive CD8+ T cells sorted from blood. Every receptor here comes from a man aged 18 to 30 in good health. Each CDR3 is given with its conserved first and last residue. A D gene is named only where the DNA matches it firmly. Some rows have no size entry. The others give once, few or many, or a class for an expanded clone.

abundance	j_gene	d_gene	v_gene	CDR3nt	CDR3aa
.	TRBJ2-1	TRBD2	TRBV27	TGTGCCAGCAGTTTTGGAGCGGGACCCAATGAGCAGTTCTTC	CASSFGAGPNEQFF
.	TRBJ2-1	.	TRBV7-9	TGTGCCAGCAGCTTAGGCAAATCTGAGCAGTTCTTC	CASSLGKSEQFF
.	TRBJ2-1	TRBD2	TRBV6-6	TGTGCCAGCAGTGATAGCGGGAGATCCTACAATGAGCAGTTCTTC	CASSDSGRSYNEQFF
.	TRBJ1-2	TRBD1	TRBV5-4	TGTGCCAGCAGCTCCCGGGACAGGATCTATAACTATGGCTACACCTTC	CASSSRDRIYNYGYTF
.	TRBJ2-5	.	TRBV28	TGTGCCAGCAGTTTAAGGGGAAAACAAGAGACCCAGTACTTC	CASSLRGKQETQYF
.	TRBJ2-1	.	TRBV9	TGTGCCAGCAGCGTAGGGGGTTTCAATGAGCAGTTCTTC	CASSVGGFNEQFF
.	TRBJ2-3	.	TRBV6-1	TGTGCCAGCAGTGAAGCGCGCGGCTTAGATACGCAGTATTTT	CASSEARGLDTQYF
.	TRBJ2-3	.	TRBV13	TGTGCCAGCAGCCCGGGGGACCCAACAGATACGCAGTATTTT	CASSPGDPTDTQYF
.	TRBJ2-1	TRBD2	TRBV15	TGTGCCACCAGCAGAGATCTAGGACTAGCGACCTACAATGAGCAGTTCTTC	CATSRDLGLATYNEQFF
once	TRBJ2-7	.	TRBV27	TGTGCCAGCAGTTATTCGACAGGAGCAATCTTCTACGAGCAGTACTTC	CASSYSTGAIFYEQYF
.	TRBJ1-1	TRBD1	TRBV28	TGTGCCAGCAGTATGACAGGGGGCACTGAAGCTTTCTTT	CASSMTGGTEAFF
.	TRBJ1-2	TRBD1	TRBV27	TGTGCCAGCAGTTTATCGCTGTATCTGGGACAGCTTTATGGCTACACCTTC	CASSLSLYLGQLYGYTF
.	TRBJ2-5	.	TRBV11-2	TGTGCCAGCAGCTTTGAATACCAAGAGACCCAGTACTTC	CASSFEYQETQYF
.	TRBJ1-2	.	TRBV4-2	TGTGCCAGCAGCCAAGAGGAGGGCTATGGCTACACCTTC	CASSQEEGYGYTF
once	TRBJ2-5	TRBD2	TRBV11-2	TGTGCCAGCAGCTTAATCACTAGCGGTGAGACCCAGTACTTC	CASSLITSGETQYF
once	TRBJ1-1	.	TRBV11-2	TGTGCCAGCAGCTTAGAGGTCCTGGCGGTGAACACTGAAGCTTTCTTT	CASSLEVLAVNTEAFF
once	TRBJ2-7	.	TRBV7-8	TGTGCCAGCAGCCAGAACCGCAAATACGAGCAGTACTTC	CASSQNRKYEQYF
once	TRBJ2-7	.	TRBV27	TGTGCCAGCAGTTTCCGGCCCACGCACGAGCAGTACTTC	CASSFRPTHEQYF
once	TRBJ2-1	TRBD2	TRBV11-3	TGTGCCAGCAGCTTAGGCGGGGGTCAAGAGCAGTTCTTC	CASSLGGGQEQFF
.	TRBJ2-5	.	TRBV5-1	TGCGCCAGCACTTACGGGGAGACCCAGTACTTC	CASTYGETQYF
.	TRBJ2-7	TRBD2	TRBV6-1	TGTGCCAGCAGCGAGCGGGGGGGCTACGAGCAGTACTTC	CASSERGGYEQYF
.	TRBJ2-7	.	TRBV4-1	TGCGCCAGCAGCCAAGAGGGGGACGGCCCCTACGAGCAGTACTTC	CASSQEGDGPYEQYF
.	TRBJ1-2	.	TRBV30	TGTGCCTGGAGTTCTGACGGTAACTATGGCTACACCTTC	CAWSSDGNYGYTF
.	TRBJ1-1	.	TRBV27	TGTGCCAGCAGTTACACGGGGGCGAACACTGAAGCTTTCTTT	CASSYTGANTEAFF
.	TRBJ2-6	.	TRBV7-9	TGTGCCAGCAGCTTTTCGGGGGTTGGGGCCAACGTCCTGACTTTC	CASSFSGVGANVLTF
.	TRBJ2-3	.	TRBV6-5	TGTGCCAGCAGTTCCCTTGGGGATAGCACAGATACGCAGTATTTT	CASSSLGDSTDTQYF
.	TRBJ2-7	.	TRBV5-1	TGCGCCAGCAGCTTGCGAGGGTGGCCCTACGAGCAGTACTTC	CASSLRGWPYEQYF
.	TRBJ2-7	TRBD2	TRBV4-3	TGCGCCAGCAGCCAGGACCCCGCGGGAGCGAAAAACGAGCAGTACTTC	CASSQDPAGAKNEQYF
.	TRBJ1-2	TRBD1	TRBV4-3	TGCGCCAGCAGCCAAGAGGTCCGAGACAGGGGGCATGGCTACACCTTC	CASSQEVRDRGHGYTF
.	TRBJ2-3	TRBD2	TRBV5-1	TGCGCCAGCAGCTTGGGAGCTAGCGGGGGGCCGGGTGATACGCAGTATTTT	CASSLGASGGPGDTQYF
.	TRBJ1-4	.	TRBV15	TGTGCCACCAGCAGAGAGGGGTTTAATGAAAAACTGTTTTTT	CATSREGFNEKLFF
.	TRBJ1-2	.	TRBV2	TGTGCCAGCAGTGACGGGGAATACTATGGCTACACCTTC	CASSDGEYYGYTF
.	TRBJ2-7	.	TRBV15	TGTGCCACCAGCAGGGGGGACCCCACCTCCGAGCAGTACTTC	CATSRGDPTSEQYF
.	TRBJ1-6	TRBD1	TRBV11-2	TGTGCCAGCAGCTTAGGGGGACAGCAAGAACACCCCCTCCACTTT	CASSLGGQQEHPLHF
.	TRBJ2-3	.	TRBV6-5	TGTGCCGCACAAGCTGCTAGCACAGATACGCAGTATTTT	CAAQAASTDTQYF